The clone carrying this TCR beta chain has ten or more counts. This sample was taken from a study of naive and memory T cell subsets. An equimolar mix of two oligonucleotides served as the beta constant-region primer for TRBC1 and TRBC2. TCRdb recomputed calls from the UMI-ligation and nested PCR reads with MiXCR, one row per CDR3 protein. The data hold about 4,600 distinct CDR3 sequences, with around 7.8% observed a single time. The CDR3 loop spans 15 amino acids. V lost 4 bases, J lost 5 bases, and 17 bases lay in between. CDR1 and CDR2 (germline): MGHDK, SYGVNS. The chain combines TRBV25-1 with TRBJ2-5; D might be TRBD1 (6 bases). The receptor's source is a human donor in good health. Sequencing was done on a sample of CD4+ TEMRA cells from blood. Documented subset: effector memory re-expressing CD45RA, CD45RA+ CD27-. The CDR3 DNA reads as TGTGCCAGCAGTGTTACTAGGGGGTGGTGGGAGACCCAGTACTTC. Protein sequence: CASSVTRGWWETQYF.